This T cell receptor (beta chain) was identified in a study of blood T cell repertoires in COVID-19. Study overall: T cells, B-cell-depleted T cells, or PBMCs provided the cDNA or gDNA that served as material.

Assay: immunoSEQ multiplex PCR; the TCRdb copy retains only in-frame clones and omits some. The table has 300,000 or so clones, about 85% seen once. V lost 7 bases, J lost 3 bases, and 13 bases lay in between. Germline V lookup: CDR1 LNHNV, CDR2 YYDKDF (reference sequence). This CDR3 region has 14 residues. Those enrolled, adults aged about 18 to 89 years, came from some 23 US areas. Two negative PCRs, clearance, or symptom resolution had been documented for recovered Cohort 3 donors. The TCR originated in a woman aged 30 to 39 who had recovered from COVID-19. The sample was PBMCs or T cells enriched from blood (not recorded which). The gene calls are TRBV15 and TRBJ1-5; D remains unclear. CDR3 protein: CATTHPGYNQPQHF. The CDR3 nucleotides read TGTGCCACCACCCACCCGGGATACAATCAGCCCCAGCATTTT.